Following are 14 T cell receptor beta chains from one sample sequenced in a study of cytomegalovirus exposure and HLA in healthy donors. The PCR had 60 Vbeta and 13 Jbeta primers. Sequencing was performed with immunoSEQ multiplex PCR; in TCRdb, only in-frame clones are kept and a portion is missing. This sample contains 200,000 to 250,000 clones. The specimen was PBMCs. These receptors came from a girl aged 2-9 years in good health and CMV-seropositive.

This chain connects TRBV6-5 to TRBJ2-3; 9 bases map to TRBD1. The CDR3 extends over 15 amino acids. With V trimmed by 3 bases and J by 2 bases, 3 bases remained unmatched. Per the germline V gene, CDR1 is MNHEY and CDR2 is SVGAGI. The CDR3 nucleotides read TGTGCCAGCAGTTATGGGACAGGGTACACAGATACGCAGTATTTT. Protein: CASSYGTGYTDTQYF.

The J gene is TRBJ1-4, the V gene TRBV28, with D perhaps TRBD1 (5 bases). V was pared by 3 bases and J by 10 bases, with 15 bases between. CDR1 MDHEN and CDR2 SYDVKM come from the germline V gene. The CDR3 covers 14 residues. The CDR3 region is CASSFTGGRAKLFF. The CDR3 DNA is TGTGCCAGCAGTTTCACCGGGGGTCGGGCAAAACTGTTTTTT. Variable domain in full (rest from reference TRBV28 and TRBJ1-4): DVKVTQSSRYLVKRTGEKVFLECVQDMDHENMFWYRQDPGLGLRLIYFSYDVKMKEKGDIPEGYSVSREKKERFSLILESASTNQTSMYLCASSFTGGRAKLFFGSGTQLSVL.

The chain combines TRBV10-1 with TRBJ2-7; 10 bases are shared with TRBD2. The V and J ends lost 0 bases and 0 bases, in that order; junction bases with no gene match: 2. This CDR3 is built from 16 residues. Germline CDR1 reads WNHNN; CDR2 reads SYGVQD (reference sequence). The chain's CDR3 is CASSESRLAGSYEQYF. CDR3 bases: TGCGCCAGCAGTGAGTCGAGACTAGCGGGCTCCTACGAGCAGTACTTC.

The gene calls are TRBV28 and TRBJ2-2; 7 nucleotides match TRBD1. CDR3 length: 15 residues. Germline CDR1 and CDR2: MDHEN and SYDVKM. V was pared by 10 bases and J by 2 bases, with 10 bases of the junction left unmatched. CDR3 in DNA: TGTGCCACCGGATTCGGGACAGCCAACACCGGGGAGCTGTTTTTT. As protein: CATGFGTANTGELFF.

V is TRBV28 and J is TRBJ1-4; 8 positions agree with TRBD1. Germline CDR1 and CDR2: MDHEN and SYDVKM. Germline trimming cut 6 bases from V and 3 bases from J; bases unmatched to any gene: 9. The CDR3 has 16 amino acids. The CDR3 DNA reads as TGTGCCAGCAGACCGCAGGGGGCGCCGTCTAATGAAAAACTGTTTTTT. It encodes CASRPQGAPSNEKLFF.

This rearrangement joins TRBV4-1 to TRBJ2-3, with 11 bases matching TRBD2. The germline V gene encodes CDR1 MGHRA and CDR2 YSYEKL. The CDR3 sequence is 17 residues long. V shed 0 bases and J 0 bases; nucleotides not matched to a gene: 2. Here the CDR3 DNA reads TGCGCCAGCAGCCAAGAGTTAGCGGGGGGGAGCACAGATACGCAGTATTTT. This sequence encodes CASSQELAGGSTDTQYF.

V is TRBV7-2 and J is TRBJ1-1; D might be TRBD1 (5 bases). This CDR3 contains 14 residues. Trimming removed 0 bases from V and 5 bases from J, with 10 bases in between. CDR1 and CDR2 from the germline V gene are SGHTA and FQGNSA. The CDR3: CASSLAGEETEAFF. CDR3 nucleotide sequence: TGTGCCAGCAGCTTAGCAGGGGAGGAAACTGAAGCTTTCTTT.

The chain uses TRBV7-3 and TRBJ2-7; D may be TRBD2 (6 bases). Germline CDR1 SGHTA, CDR2 FQGTGA. V lost 2 bases and J 6 bases, leaving 14 bases between the germline ends. The CDR3 runs 14 residues. CDR3 in DNA: TGTGCCAGCAGCTTATACGGGAGTGGAGGCGAGCAGTACTTC. Protein sequence: CASSLYGSGGEQYF. Supplemented by reference TRBV7-3 and TRBJ2-7, the full variable domain reads GAGVSQTPSNKVTEKGKYVELRCDPISGHTALYWYRQSLGQGPEFLIYFQGTGAADDSGLPNDRFFAVRPEGSVSTLKIQRTERGDSAVYLCASSLYGSGGEQYFGPGTRLTVT.

About this clone itself: Its ends do not fully match the called genes, so a read error is possible. The chain joins TRBV27 to TRBJ2-1; the match to TRBD1 covers 7 bases. Germline V gene sequence: CDR1 MNHEY, CDR2 SMNVEV (reference sequence). The CDR3 is 15 amino acids. The CDR3 DNA reads TGTGCCAGCAGTTCACCAGGGGGACACTACAATGGGCAGTTCTTC. Its translation: CASSSPGGHYNGQFF.

V gene TRBV11-2 combines with J gene TRBJ2-7; 8 nucleotides match TRBD2. From germline, CDR1 is SGHAT and CDR2 FQNNGV. The CDR3 extends over 15 amino acids. Trimming took 4 bases from V and 6 from J; bases not matched to a gene: 11. The CDR3 protein is CASSSPIAGRFEQYF. CDR3 nucleotide sequence: TGTGCCAGCAGCTCGCCTATAGCGGGAAGATTCGAGCAGTACTTC. Looking up the rest from reference TRBV11-2 and TRBJ2-7 gives the full variable domain: EAGVAQSPRYKIIEKRQSVAFWCNPISGHATLYWYQQILGQGPKLLIQFQNNGVVDDSQLPKDRFSAERLKGVDSTLKIQPAKLEDSAVYLCASSSPIAGRFEQYFGPGTRLTVT.

V is TRBV5-6 and J is TRBJ2-3; 10 nucleotides line up with TRBD2. CDR3 length: 16 amino acids. The J segment lost 0 bases and the V segment lost 5 bases, leaving 6 bases of the junction unmatched. Germline-derived CDR1 and CDR2 are SGHDT and YYEEEE. This CDR3 reads CASSSGAGGSTDTQYF. DNA of the CDR3: TGTGCCAGCAGTTCTGGAGCGGGAGGGAGCACAGATACGCAGTATTTT.

This sequence joins TRBV25-1 and TRBJ2-7, with D uncertain. CDR1 is MGHDK, CDR2 SYGVNS, per germline. The CDR3 has 13 residues. V was clipped by 1 base and J by 2 bases, with 6 bases between them. The CDR3 DNA reads TGTGCCAGCAGTGAATTGACAACCTACGAGCAGTACTTC. Translated: CASSELTTYEQYF.

The chain couples TRBV9 to TRBJ1-1; TRBD1 matches at 8 bases. Trimming removed 4 bases from V and 0 bases from J; junction bases left unmatched: 5. Germline CDR1 is SGDLS and CDR2 is YYNGEE. This CDR3 has 15 residues. The CDR3 DNA reads TGTGCCAGCAGCCCTCGACAGGGGCTGAACACTGAAGCTTTCTTT. Translation: CASSPRQGLNTEAFF.

The CDR3 nucleotides are TGTGCCAGCAGCACTCAGACTAGTCTCGAGCAGTACTTC. This codes for CASSTQTSLEQYF. This chain uses TRBV7-9 with TRBJ2-7; a possible D gene is TRBD2 (6 bases). CDR1 is SEHNR, CDR2 FQNEAQ, per germline (reference sequence). The ends were cut back, 5 bases at V and 6 bases at J, with 14 bases in the middle. The CDR3 is 13 amino acids.